This T cell receptor (beta chain) was identified during a study of shared clonotypes between healthy human individuals. General study points: Approximately 5% was the fraction of naive CD4 clonotypes found shared across a few donors.

Remarks on this clone: Its antigen is not identified.

Samples underwent the assay at deep level. The sorted-subset replicate PCRs were given roughly 190 ng DNA, which is tens of thousands of T cell genomes. Produced via immunoSEQ multiplex PCR; TCRdb's table is partial and in-frame only. The sample yields under 2,000,000 clones, 85% to 95% seen once. The CDR3 is 15 amino acids. Per germline, CDR1 MNHEY and CDR2 SVGAGI. Trimming stripped 0 bases from V and 2 bases from J, with 11 bases between. Terminally differentiated effector memory CD45RA+ cells were excluded from the naive CD8 cells, which were CD45RO-negative and positively selected for CCR7. The sequence came from a man between 18 and 29 years old in good health. Sequenced input: naive CD8+ T cells sorted from blood. The V and J genes are TRBV6-5 and TRBJ2-7; D uncertain. The CDR3 sequence is CASSYSSTDPYEQYF. CDR3 DNA: TGTGCCAGCAGTTACTCGTCCACAGACCCCTACGAGCAGTACTTC.